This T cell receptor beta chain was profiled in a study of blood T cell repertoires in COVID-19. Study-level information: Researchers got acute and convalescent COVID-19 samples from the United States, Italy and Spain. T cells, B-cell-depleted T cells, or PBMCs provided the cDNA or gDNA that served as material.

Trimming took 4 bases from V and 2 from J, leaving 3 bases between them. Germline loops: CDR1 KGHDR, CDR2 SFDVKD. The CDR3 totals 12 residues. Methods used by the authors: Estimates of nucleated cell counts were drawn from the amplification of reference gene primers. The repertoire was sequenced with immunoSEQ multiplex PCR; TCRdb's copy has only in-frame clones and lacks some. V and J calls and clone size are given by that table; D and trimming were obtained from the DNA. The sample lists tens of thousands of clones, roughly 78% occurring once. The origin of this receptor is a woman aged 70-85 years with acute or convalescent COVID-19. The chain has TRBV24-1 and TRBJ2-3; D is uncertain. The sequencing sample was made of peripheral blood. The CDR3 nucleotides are TGTGCCACCAGTGAGTACACAGATACGCAGTATTTT. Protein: CATSEYTDTQYF.